The rows below give T cell receptor beta chains drawn from one sample of a study of T cells expressing NK-cell markers. From the 5' RACE reads, TCRdb lists one entry per CDR3 protein and no DNA. With roughly 450,000 distinct CDR3 sequences in the sample, the ten largest clones hold over 1.3%. Material: blood T cells: a sorted CD56 or NKG2C T cell subset, CD4+ or CD8+ T cells, or bulk PBMC T cells (not recorded which). The receptors shown here come from a woman in her forties or fifties in good health. The CDR3 runs from the conserved cysteine through the conserved F or W.

j_call	cdr3_length	v_call	cdr3_aa
TRBJ1-5	14	TRBV2	CASSEGQGGQPQHF
TRBJ1-1	12	TRBV18	CASSPVQTEAFF
TRBJ2-1	13	TRBV12-3/TRBV12-4	CASRSDSRDEQFF
TRBJ1-4	13	TRBV6-5	CASSYLGNEKLFF
TRBJ2-5	15	TRBV20-1	CSANPRTSGQETQYF
TRBJ2-2	16	TRBV12-3/TRBV12-4	CASTGSWGLETGELFF
TRBJ2-3	15	TRBV9	CASSVHLGGGDTQYF
TRBJ2-1	15	TRBV12-3/TRBV12-4	CASSLLAGGPVEQFF
TRBJ2-5	14	TRBV7-9	CASHLGDTRETQYF
TRBJ2-5	17	TRBV20-1	CSARRSGRASDQETQYF
TRBJ1-5	15	TRBV3-1	CASSQGPNPHQPQHF
TRBJ1-2	11	TRBV6-5	CATVGPYGYTF
TRBJ2-5	14	TRBV5-4	CASSLLDIQETQYF
TRBJ2-1	17	TRBV27	CASSLSAGTGTSEEQFF
TRBJ2-3	16	TRBV7-6	CASSPEVGGYTDTQYF
TRBJ2-1	14	TRBV27	CASRPPGRNNEQFF
TRBJ1-4	12	TRBV29-1	CSVEEGGEKLFF
TRBJ1-4	15	TRBV2	CASSEPGQGKEKLFF
TRBJ2-1	15	TRBV10-3	CAISESGRGKDEQFF
TRBJ2-3	13	TRBV5-1	CASGDMSTDTQYF
TRBJ1-5	14	TRBV18	CASSPPPEGRPQHF
TRBJ2-7	16	TRBV12-3/TRBV12-4	CASSPQRAGGVYEQYF
TRBJ2-7	15	TRBV20-1	CSASSPGGPSYEQYF
TRBJ1-4	16	TRBV7-8	CASSFDRIATNEKLFF
TRBJ2-2	14	TRBV12-3/TRBV12-4	CASIPTGISGELFF
TRBJ2-1	16	TRBV20-1	CSAPRGHRSSYNEQFF
TRBJ1-1	13	TRBV6-5	CASSLSGTPEAFF
TRBJ2-3	15	TRBV18	CASSPNSPSTDTQYF
TRBJ2-1	16	TRBV3-1	CASSPSSGSIQDEQFF
TRBJ2-7	12	TRBV29-1	CSGFVPPYEQYF
TRBJ2-5	15	TRBV3-1	CASSLTGHSQETQYF
TRBJ2-5	14	TRBV5-5	CASSFPGSQETQYF
TRBJ2-7	15	TRBV12-3/TRBV12-4	CASSLTGQAAHEQYF
TRBJ1-5	14	TRBV20-1	CSARLPGPNQPQHF
TRBJ2-5	15	TRBV2	CASRVAGSAQETQYF
TRBJ1-5	14	TRBV15	CATSRDMGDQPQHF
TRBJ1-1	13	TRBV7-2	CASSRDRGFGAFF